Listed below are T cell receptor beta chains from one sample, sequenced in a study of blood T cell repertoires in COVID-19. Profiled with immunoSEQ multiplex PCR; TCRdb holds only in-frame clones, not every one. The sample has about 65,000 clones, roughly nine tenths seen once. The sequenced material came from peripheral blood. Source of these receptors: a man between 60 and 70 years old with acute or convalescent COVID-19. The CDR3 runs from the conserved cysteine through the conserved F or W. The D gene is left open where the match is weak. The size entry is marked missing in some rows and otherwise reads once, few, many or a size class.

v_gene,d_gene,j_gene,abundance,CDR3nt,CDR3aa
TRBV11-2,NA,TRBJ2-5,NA,TGTGCCAGCAGCGCCCGGGGGGCAGGAGAGACCCAGTACTTC,CASSARGAGETQYF
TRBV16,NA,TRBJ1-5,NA,TGTGCCAGCAGCCAAAGGGCGACAGGTAATCAGCCCCAGCATTTT,CASSQRATGNQPQHF
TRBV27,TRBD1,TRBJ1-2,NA,TGTGCCAGCAGTCCCTCAGGGGGAAGGGGCTACACCTTC,CASSPSGGRGYTF
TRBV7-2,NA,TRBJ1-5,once,TGTGCCAGCAGCCCAGGGTCGGGCCAGCCCCAGCATTTT,CASSPGSGQPQHF
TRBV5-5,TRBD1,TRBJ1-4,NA,TGTGCCAGCAGCTTCGGGACAGGGGATGAAAAACTGTTTTTT,CASSFGTGDEKLFF
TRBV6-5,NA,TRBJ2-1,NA,TGTGCCACAGTCGCAGGGGTCGTCTACAATGAGCAGTTCTTC,CATVAGVVYNEQFF
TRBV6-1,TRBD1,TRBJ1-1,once,TGTGCCAGCAGTGACCGGACAGGGGGCTTTGAAGCTTTCTTT,CASSDRTGGFEAFF
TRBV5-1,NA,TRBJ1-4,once,TGCGCCAGCAGCTTGTATAGGGGGTCAACTAATGAAAAACTGTTTTTT,CASSLYRGSTNEKLFF
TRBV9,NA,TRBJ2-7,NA,TGTGCCAGCAGCTTGGGGACATCCTACGAGCAGTACTTC,CASSLGTSYEQYF
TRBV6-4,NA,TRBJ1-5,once,TGTGCCAGCAGTGAGCACAGGGAAGGACCCCAGCATTTT,CASSEHREGPQHF
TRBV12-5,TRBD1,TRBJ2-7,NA,TGTGCTAGTGGTTTGGTAAATTTTGGGACAGGGTACGAGCAGTACTTC,CASGLVNFGTGYEQYF
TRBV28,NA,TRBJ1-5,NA,TGTGCCAGCAGCTCCCTGGGCAGACTCGGGGGTTCTGGCAATCAGCCCCAGCATTTT,CASSSLGRLGGSGNQPQHF
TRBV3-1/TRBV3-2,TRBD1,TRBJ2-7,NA,TGTGCCAGCAGCCACAGTCCCGGGACAGGAGCCTACGAGCAGTACTTC,CASSHSPGTGAYEQYF
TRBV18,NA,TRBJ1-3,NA,TGTGCCAGCTCACCGGGGCAATACTCTGGAAACACCATATATTTT,CASSPGQYSGNTIYF
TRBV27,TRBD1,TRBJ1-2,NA,TGTGCCAGCAGTTTAAGACAGGGTGCTGGCTACACCTTC,CASSLRQGAGYTF
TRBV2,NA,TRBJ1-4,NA,TGTGCCAGCAGGGCAGACAGAGCAGCATATGAAAAACTGTTTTTT,CASRADRAAYEKLFF
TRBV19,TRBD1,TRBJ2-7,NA,TGTGCCAGCCGGGGACAGGGATCCCCGATAACCTACGAGCAGTACTTC,CASRGQGSPITYEQYF
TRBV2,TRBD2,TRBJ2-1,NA,TGTGCCAGCAGTATGACTAGCGGGGGGGCCGGTTACAATGAGCAGTTCTTC,CASSMTSGGAGYNEQFF
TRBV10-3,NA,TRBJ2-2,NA,TGTGCCATCAGTGAGTCTGTTAGACTAGTAAGCACCGGGGAGCTGTTTTTT,CAISESVRLVSTGELFF
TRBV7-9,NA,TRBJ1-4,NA,TGTGCCAGCAGCTTCCAGGGCGGCGGAGAAAAACTGTTTTTT,CASSFQGGGEKLFF
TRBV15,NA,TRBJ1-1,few,TGTGCCACCAGCAGTGACGGGGGGAACACTGAAGCTTTCTTT,CATSSDGGNTEAFF
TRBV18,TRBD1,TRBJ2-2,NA,TGTGCCAGCTCACCACAGGGGGCGTCCACCGGGGAGCTGTTTTTT,CASSPQGASTGELFF
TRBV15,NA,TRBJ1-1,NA,TGTGCCACCAGCGAGGCGGCGAACACTGAAGCTTTCTTT,CATSEAANTEAFF
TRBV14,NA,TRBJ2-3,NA,TGTGCCAGCAGCCAAGACTTTCGGCAGGGTTGTGTAGATACGCAGTATTTT,CASSQDFRQGCVDTQYF
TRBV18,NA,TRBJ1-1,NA,TGTGCCAGCTCACCAAGACAGGACCGTAACACTGAAGCTTTCTTT,CASSPRQDRNTEAFF
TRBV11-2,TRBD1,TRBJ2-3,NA,TGTGCCAGCAGCAAAGGACAGGGTGGCACAGATACGCAGTATTTT,CASSKGQGGTDTQYF
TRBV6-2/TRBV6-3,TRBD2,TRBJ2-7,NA,TGTGCCAGCAGTTACTCGATAGAGCGGGGGGAAAAGTACTTC,CASSYSIERGEKYF
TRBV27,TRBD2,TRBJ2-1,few,TGTGCCAGCAGTTTATTGTGGTCTAGCGGGAAATATGACAATGAGCAGTTCTTC,CASSLLWSSGKYDNEQFF
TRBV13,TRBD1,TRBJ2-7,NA,TGTGCCAGCAGCTTAAGGTCAGGCAGGGGGGAGCAGTACTTC,CASSLRSGRGEQYF
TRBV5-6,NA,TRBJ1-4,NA,TGTGCCAGCAGCTTGCAGAATGAAAAACTGTTTTTT,CASSLQNEKLFF
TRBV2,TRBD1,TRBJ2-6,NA,TGTGCCACCCGAACAGGGGTCTCTGGGGCCAACGTCCTGACTTTC,CATRTGVSGANVLTF
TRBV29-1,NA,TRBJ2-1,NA,TGCAGCGCCGGGTCCCGTGGCCATGAGCAGTTCTTC,CSAGSRGHEQFF
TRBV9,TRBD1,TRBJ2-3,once,TGTGCCAGCAGCGAGGGACAGGGAAGCACAGATACGCAGTATTTT,CASSEGQGSTDTQYF
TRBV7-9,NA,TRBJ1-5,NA,TGTGCCAGCAGTTCAGGGTGGAGCAATCAGCCCCAGCATTTT,CASSSGWSNQPQHF
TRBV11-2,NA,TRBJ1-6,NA,TGTGCCAGCAGCTTCCGGGTCGGTGTTAATTCACCCCTCCACTTT,CASSFRVGVNSPLHF
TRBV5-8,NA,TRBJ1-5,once,TGTGCCAGCAACGATCAGGGGCGAGGAGGTCAGCCCCAGCATTTT,CASNDQGRGGQPQHF
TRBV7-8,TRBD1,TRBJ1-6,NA,TGTGCCAGCAGCTCTGGACAGGGGGGTAATTCACCCCTCCACTTT,CASSSGQGGNSPLHF